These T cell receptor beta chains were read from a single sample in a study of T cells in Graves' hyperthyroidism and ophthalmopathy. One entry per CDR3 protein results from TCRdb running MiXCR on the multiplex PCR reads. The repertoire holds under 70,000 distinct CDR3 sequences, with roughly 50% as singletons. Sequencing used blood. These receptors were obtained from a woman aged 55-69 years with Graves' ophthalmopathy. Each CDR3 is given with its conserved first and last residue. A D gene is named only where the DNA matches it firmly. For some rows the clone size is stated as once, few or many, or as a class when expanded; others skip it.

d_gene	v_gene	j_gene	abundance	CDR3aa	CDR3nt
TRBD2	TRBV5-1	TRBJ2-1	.	CASRGGGSVNEQFF	TGCGCCAGCAGGGGGGGAGGGTCGGTCAATGAGCAGTTCTTC
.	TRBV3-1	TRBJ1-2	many	CASSQAGGYYGYTF	TGTGCCAGCAGCCAAGCGGGGGGCTACTATGGCTACACCTTC
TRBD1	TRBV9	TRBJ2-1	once	CASSKRDSYHNEQFF	TGTGCCAGCAGCAAGAGGGACAGCTACCACAATGAGCAGTTCTTC
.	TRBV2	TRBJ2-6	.	CASRKDSSGANVLTF	TGTGCCAGCAGGAAGGATTCCTCTGGGGCCAACGTCCTGACTTTC
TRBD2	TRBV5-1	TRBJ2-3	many	CASSLGLVLAGFGDTQYF	TGCGCCAGCAGCTTGGGCCTTGTACTAGCGGGATTTGGAGATACGCAGTATTTT
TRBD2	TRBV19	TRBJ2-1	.	CASSMRGGLAGGAYNEQFF	TGTGCCAGTAGTATGCGTGGCGGGCTAGCGGGAGGGGCCTACAATGAGCAGTTCTTC
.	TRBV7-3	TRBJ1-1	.	CASSFGLATEAFF	TGTGCCAGCAGCTTTGGACTAGCGACTGAAGCTTTCTTT
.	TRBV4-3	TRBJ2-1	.	CASKREATTDEQFF	TGCGCCAGCAAGCGAGAAGCTACCACCGACGAGCAGTTCTTC
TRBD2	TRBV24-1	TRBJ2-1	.	CATSDCTSVSYNEQFF	TGTGCCACCAGTGATTGCACTAGCGTGAGCTACAATGAGCAGTTCTTC
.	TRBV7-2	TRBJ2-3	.	CASSKSTFSYNEQYF	TGTGCCAGCAGTAAATCTACCTTCTCCTACAATGAGCAGTATTTT
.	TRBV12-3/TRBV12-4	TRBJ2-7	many	CASSPPRAGLSYEQYF	TGTGCCAGCAGTCCACCGCGGGCAGGCCTCTCCTACGAGCAGTACTTC
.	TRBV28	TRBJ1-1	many	CASRENTEAFF	TGTGCCAGCAGAGAGAACACTGAAGCTTTCTTT
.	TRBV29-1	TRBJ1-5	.	CSVAAPQHF	TGCAGCGTTGCGGCGCCCCAGCATTTT
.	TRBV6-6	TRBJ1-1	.	CASSYVGRNTEAFF	TGTGCCAGCAGTTACGTAGGACGGAACACTGAAGCTTTCTTT
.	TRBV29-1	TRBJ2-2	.	CSVGGGAGFSNTGELFF	TGCAGCGTTGGGGGTGGGGCAGGGTTCTCGAACACCGGGGAGCTGTTTTTT
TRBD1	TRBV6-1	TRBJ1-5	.	CGSSDRDRGTQPQHF	TGTGGCAGCAGTGACCGGGACAGGGGAACTCAGCCCCAGCATTTT
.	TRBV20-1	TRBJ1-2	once	CSARDNAGGGQPQTNYGYTF	TGCAGTGCTAGGGATAACGCGGGGGGAGGGCAGCCCCAAACTAACTATGGCTACACCTTC
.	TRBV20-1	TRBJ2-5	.	CSARPPAGRTETQYF	TGCAGTGCTAGGCCTCCGGCAGGTCGGACGGAGACCCAGTACTTC
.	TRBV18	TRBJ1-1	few	CASSPGTGNTEAFF	TGTGCCAGCTCACCCGGGACTGGGAACACTGAAGCTTTCTTT
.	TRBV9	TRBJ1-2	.	CASSVGMRGYTF	TGTGCCAGCAGCGTAGGGATGCGCGGCTACACCTTC
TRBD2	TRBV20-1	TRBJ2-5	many	CSARGPAGGKQETQYF	TGCAGTGCTAGGGGGCCCGCGGGGGGGAAGCAAGAGACCCAGTACTTC
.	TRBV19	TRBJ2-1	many	CASSIDGTLAYNEQFF	TGTGCCAGTAGTATAGATGGGACACTGGCCTACAATGAGCAGTTCTTC